These 28 T cell receptor beta chains came from one sample sequenced in a study of graft-versus-host responses after intestinal transplantation. Assay: immunoSEQ multiplex PCR; the TCRdb copy retains only in-frame clones and omits some. The sample contains around 30,000 clones, roughly 85% of which appear only once. This specimen consisted of PBMCs, obtained 28 days after intestinal transplant. The receptors stem from a human patient who received an intestinal transplant, so some T cells may come from the graft donor.

This clone has just one count. The chain employs TRBV5-1 and TRBJ2-7, with D hard to call. Trimming pared 0 bases from V and 1 base from J, leaving 20 bases between. Germline V CDR1 and CDR2: SGHRS, YFSETQ. The CDR3 loop spans 18 amino acids. CDR3 protein: CASSLDALTVDRSYEQYF. CDR3 DNA: TGCGCCAGCAGCTTGGATGCTTTGACTGTTGACCGATCCTACGAGCAGTACTTC.

J is TRBJ2-5 and V is TRBV9; TRBD2 aligns across 7 bases. J was trimmed by 0 bases and V by 2 bases; bases with no gene match: 4. The CDR3 length is 15 residues. Germline CDR1 reads SGDLS; CDR2 reads YYNGEE. DNA for the CDR3: TGTGCCAGCAGCGTGGAGGGACTACACCAAGAGACCCAGTACTTC. It codes for CASSVEGLHQETQYF. The full variable domain, with the rest looked up from reference TRBV9 and TRBJ2-5, is DSGVTQTPKHLITATGQRVTLRCSPRSGDLSVYWYQQSLDQGLQFLIQYYNGEERAKGNILERFSAQQFPDLHSELNLSSLELGDSALYFCASSVEGLHQETQYFGPGTRLLVL.

The rearrangement uses TRBV7-9 and TRBJ2-5; 8 bases are a match to TRBD1. Matching the DNA end better, TRBJ2-7 makes the J call doubtful. The CDR3 loop spans 18 amino acids. Germline V gene lookup returns CDR1 SEHNR and CDR2 FQNEAQ (reference sequence). CDR3 region: CASSFTVPDRGRNYEQYF. In DNA form, the CDR3 reads TGTGCCAGCAGCTTCACGGTCCCTGACAGGGGTCGAAACTACGAGCAGTACTTC.

The chain links TRBV7-2 to TRBJ2-5; 8 bases agree with TRBD1. Germline V lookup: CDR1 SGHTA, CDR2 FQGNSA. The V segment lost 3 bases and the J segment 2 bases; nucleotides outside the gene matches: 5. This CDR3 has 15 amino acids. Here the CDR3 reads CASSFPDRAQETQYF. CDR3 coding DNA: TGTGCCAGCAGCTTTCCGGACAGGGCTCAAGAGACCCAGTACTTC.

This chain joins TRBV2 and TRBJ2-3, with 8 bases aligning to TRBD1. The junction had 17 bases not matched to a gene; V was cut back by 6 bases and J by 3 bases. This CDR3 comprises 18 residues. The germline V gene has CDR1 SNHLY and CDR2 FYNNEI. The CDR3 loop is CASRGTGGGGPVTDTQYF. DNA of the CDR3: TGTGCCAGCAGAGGTACAGGGGGTGGGGGCCCGGTTACAGATACGCAGTATTTT.

In its sample, this clone was seen once. The chain recombines TRBV9 with TRBJ2-1, with D perhaps assigned TRBD1 or TRBD2 (6 bases each). The length of the CDR3 is 16 residues. CDR1 and CDR2 from the germline V gene are SGDLS and YYNGEE. V was trimmed by 0 bases and J by 4 bases, leaving 14 bases between them. In DNA form, the CDR3 reads TGTGCCAGCAGCGTAGAGGCGCTAGGGGGGTACAATGAGCAGTTCTTC. Protein product: CASSVEALGGYNEQFF.

This chain uses TRBV28 with TRBJ1-3, with 8 bases identical to TRBD1. With 3 bases clipped from V and 0 bases from J, the junction kept 4 bases outside the gene matches. CDR1 is MDHEN and CDR2 is SYDVKM in the germline V gene. CDR3 length: 16 residues. CDR3 nucleotide sequence: TGTGCCAGCAGTTTTCAGGGGGCGATCTCTGGAAACACCATATATTTT. Translating gives CASSFQGAISGNTIYF.

The chain employs TRBV2 and TRBJ1-6; 7 bases align to TRBD1. This CDR3 is built from 16 residues. The V gene's germline CDR1 is SNHLY and CDR2 FYNNEI. The junction had 9 bases not matched to a gene; V was cut back by 5 bases and J by 5 bases. CDR3 loop: CASSSGGGNDNSPLHF. For the CDR3, the DNA is TGTGCCAGCAGTTCAGGGGGGGGTAATGATAATTCACCCCTCCACTTT.

This clone was counted once. V gene TRBV21-1 combines with J gene TRBJ2-7. TRBV21-1 counts as a pseudogene. The CDR3 length is 14 residues. CDR3 nucleotides: TGTGCCAGCAGCAAAGTTGCTCCTTCCTACGAGCAGTACTTC. Protein product: CASSKVAPSYEQYF.

The rearrangement uses TRBV7-9 and TRBJ1-4; 11 bases line up with TRBD1. The CDR3 extends over 15 amino acids. The ends lost 5 bases at V and 6 bases at J; junction bases unmatched: 5. The germline V gene has CDR1 SEHNR and CDR2 FQNEAQ (reference sequence). CDR3 sequence: CASSRTGQGDEKLFF. DNA of the CDR3: TGTGCCAGCAGCCGAACGGGACAGGGGGATGAAAAACTGTTTTTT. Looking up the rest from reference TRBV7-9 and TRBJ1-4 gives the full variable domain: DTGVSQNPRHKITKRGQNVTFRCDPISEHNRLYWYRQTLGQGPEFLTYFQNEAQLEKSRLLSDRFSAERPKGSFSTLEIQRTEQGDSAMYLCASSRTGQGDEKLFFGSGTQLSVL.

The chain uses TRBV20-1 and TRBJ2-3; no definite D call. Trimming removed 7 bases from V and 4 bases from J, with 9 bases in between. This CDR3 region has 11 residues. CDR1 and CDR2 from the germline V gene are DFQATT and SNEGSKA (reference sequence). Written as DNA, the CDR3 is TGCAGTGTAGGGATTTCAGATACGCAGTATTTT. Translation gives CSVGISDTQYF.

The chain recombines TRBV9 with TRBJ2-3; no clear D gene. Germline V gene data show CDR1 as SGDLS and CDR2 as YYNGEE. The CDR3 runs to 13 residues. The V and J ends lost 1 base and 0 bases respectively, with 3 bases between them. The CDR3: CASSVLSTDTQYF. CDR3 coding DNA: TGTGCCAGCAGCGTACTGAGCACAGATACGCAGTATTTT.

The J gene is TRBJ2-7, the V gene TRBV11-2; 12 bases line up with TRBD2. Germline V CDR1 and CDR2: SGHAT, FQNNGV. The CDR3 runs 16 residues. V trimming: 5 bases; J trimming: 2 bases; junction bases outside the gene matches: 7. This chain's CDR3 is CASSLRLAGVTYEQYF. Here the CDR3 DNA reads TGTGCCAGCAGCCTAAGACTAGCGGGGGTAACCTACGAGCAGTACTTC.

V usage is TRBV9 and J usage is TRBJ1-5; D not certain. The CDR3 length is 16 residues. The V gene's germline CDR1 is SGDLS and CDR2 YYNGEE. V was pared by 4 bases and J by 1 base, with 15 bases between. The DNA for the CDR3 is TGTGCCAGCAGCTCCGGGGAGGGTTCAAGCAATCAGCCCCAGCATTTT. This gives the protein CASSSGEGSSNQPQHF.

The chain joins TRBV19 to TRBJ2-1, with 11 bases matching TRBD2. The V and J ends lost 6 bases and 2 bases, in that order; junction bases with no gene match: 6. The germline gives CDR1 LNHDA, CDR2 SQIVND (reference sequence). The CDR3 has 16 residues. The CDR3, as DNA: TGTGCCAGTAGCCTACTAGCGGGGGAGACCTACAATGAGCAGTTCTTC. Amino acid sequence: CASSLLAGETYNEQFF.

The rearrangement uses TRBV6-6 and TRBJ2-2; no firm D call. The CDR3 contains 13 residues. The germline CDR1 and CDR2 sequences are MNHNY and SVGAGI (reference sequence). V was pared by 2 bases and J by 6 bases, with 7 bases between. CDR3 sequence (DNA): TGTGCCAGCAGTTACACTTGGCCCGGGGAGCTGTTTTTT. Its translation is CASSYTWPGELFF.

J is TRBJ2-3 and V is TRBV10-2; the D is unclear. The CDR3 consists of 14 residues. Germline CDR1 reads WSHSY; CDR2 reads SAAADI. Trimming removed 5 bases at V and 0 bases at J, with 9 bases between. The CDR3 protein is CASSLLESTDTQYF. CDR3 DNA: TGCGCCAGCAGTCTTCTAGAGAGCACAGATACGCAGTATTTT.

The chain combines TRBV20-1 with TRBJ2-5; D call uncertain. The V end lost 5 bases, the J end lost 5 bases, and 9 bases lay between the germline ends. Germline V CDR1 and CDR2: DFQATT, SNEGSKA (reference sequence). This CDR3 region has 11 residues. The CDR3 nucleotides are TGCAGTGCTGTGGCTATCGAGACCCAGTACTTC. It yields the protein CSAVAIETQYF.

The rearrangement links TRBV27 to TRBJ1-5; maybe TRBD1 (5 bases). V was shortened by 1 base and J by 7 bases, with 11 bases between the two germline ends. Per the germline V gene, CDR1 is MNHEY and CDR2 is SMNVEV (reference sequence). The CDR3 extends over 14 amino acids. The CDR3 reads CASSLWGKGQPQHF. In nucleotides, the CDR3 is TGTGCCAGCAGTTTATGGGGGAAGGGACAGCCCCAGCATTTT.

In this sample, this clone turned up once. V usage is TRBV7-2 and J usage is TRBJ2-1; TRBD2 aligns across 8 bases. The V gene's germline CDR1 is SGHTA and CDR2 FQGNSA. The CDR3 totals 15 residues. V dropped 2 bases and J dropped 7; count of bases not matched to a gene: 7. This CDR3 is CASSLQGLGLNEQFF. The CDR3 DNA is TGTGCCAGCAGCTTACAGGGACTAGGCCTAAATGAGCAGTTCTTC.

The V and J genes are TRBV28 and TRBJ1-4; D is ambiguous. CDR1 and CDR2 from the germline V gene are MDHEN and SYDVKM. Deletions cut 4 bases from V and 3 bases from J, with 12 bases between. The CDR3 is made up of 15 amino acids. CDR3 loop: CASSSSVNSNEKLFF. CDR3 in DNA: TGTGCCAGCAGTTCCTCGGTTAACTCTAATGAAAAACTGTTTTTT.

This clone is a singleton in its sample. The CDR3 loop reads CASSFRGADTQYF. The CDR3 DNA is TGTGCCAGCAGCTTCAGGGGCGCAGATACGCAGTATTTT. The V gene is TRBV7-3, the J gene TRBJ2-3; the D gene is possibly TRBD1 (6 bases). The germline V and J ends were trimmed by 3 bases and 4 bases, with 8 bases remaining between them. The CDR3 runs to 13 residues. CDR1 and CDR2 (germline): SGHTA, FQGTGA.

This clone has a handful of counts. The V and J genes are TRBV6-5 and TRBJ2-2; no clear D gene. This CDR3 region has 13 residues. V dropped 2 bases and J dropped 3 bases, with 4 bases sitting between them. Germline V gene lookup returns CDR1 MNHEY and CDR2 SVGAGI. The CDR3 loop reads CASSYRDTGELFF. In nucleotides, the CDR3 is TGTGCCAGCAGTTACAGGGACACCGGGGAGCTGTTTTTT.

This rearrangement joins TRBV7-9 to TRBJ1-2; TRBD1 is a possible D gene (6 bases). Germline assignment: CDR1 SEHNR and CDR2 FQNEAQ (reference sequence). V dropped 5 bases and J dropped 6 bases, with 19 bases sitting between them. This CDR3 spans 15 amino acids. CDR3 in amino acids: CASSLGGQSAHGYTF. CDR3 coding DNA: TGTGCCAGCAGCCTAGGCGGACAGTCGGCCCATGGCTACACCTTC.

The V gene is TRBV19, the J gene TRBJ1-4; D not certain. CDR3 length: 14 amino acids. The germline V gene has CDR1 LNHDA and CDR2 SQIVND (reference sequence). V lost 8 bases to trimming and J lost 0 bases, with 10 bases between them. CDR3 nucleotides: TGTGCCAGTTCCAGGCTCACAACTAATGAAAAACTGTTTTTT. Residues: CASSRLTTNEKLFF.

This chain uses TRBV6-4 with TRBJ1-3; D perhaps matches TRBD1 (6 bases). V lost 5 bases and J lost 0, with 17 bases in between. CDR1 and CDR2 from the germline V gene are MRHNA and SNTAGT. There are 17 residues in the CDR3. CDR3 coding DNA: TGTGCCAGCAGTACTTACACAGGGAGCTCCTCTGGAAACACCATATATTTT. As protein: CASSTYTGSSSGNTIYF.

The rearrangement joins TRBV10-3 to TRBJ1-2; D remains unclear. The CDR3 runs 13 residues. The V end lost 5 bases, the J end lost 0 bases, and 7 bases lay between the germline ends. From germline, CDR1 is ENHRY and CDR2 SYGVKD. CDR3 in DNA: TGTGCCATCAGTTATCAGTCTAACTATGGCTACACCTTC. Encoded protein: CAISYQSNYGYTF.

This sequence joins TRBV10-2 and TRBJ2-2, with 12 nucleotides matching TRBD2. The CDR3 spans 18 residues. Per germline, CDR1 WSHSY and CDR2 SAAADI. Trimming cost V 6 bases and J 0 bases; bases outside gene matches: 8. The CDR3 nucleotides read TGCGCCAGCAGCCTAGCGGGAGGGCCGGTTTCGAACACCGGGGAGCTGTTTTTT. Residues: CASSLAGGPVSNTGELFF.